The TCR beta chain described here comes from a study of T cells in localized non-small cell lung cancer. General study points: Tumor showed lower T cell clonality than uninvolved adjacent lung, where it was highest.

The table lists this clone with a count of one. Antigen specificity is unknown. Assay used: immunoSEQ multiplex PCR; TCRdb lists only in-frame clones, some missing. The sample contains 40,000 or so clones, around 87% of which appear only once. The CDR3 loop spans 12 amino acids. Germline CDR1 is SGHRS and CDR2 is YFSETQ. Trimming stripped 3 bases from V and 0 bases from J, with 3 bases between. V gene TRBV5-1 combines with J gene TRBJ2-5; D is ambiguous. The sequencing used peripheral blood, collected before any cancer treatment. The TCR comes from a man aged 35-69 years with stage I lung adenocarcinoma. The CDR3 DNA follows: TGCGCCAGCAGCTCGTACCAAGAGACCCAGTACTTC. Protein sequence: CASSSYQETQYF.